Presented here are 5 T cell receptor beta chains from one specimen sequenced in a study of T cell responses to AZD1222 COVID-19 vaccine. TCRdb's table, derived via immunoSEQ multiplex PCR, lists solely in-frame clones and lacks some. The sample consists of about 160,000 clones, about nine tenths of them appearing once. Specimen: peripheral blood, collected on day 0 of AZD1222 vaccination. Receptors originate from an adult in good health.

This rearrangement joins TRBV6-2 or TRBV6-3 to TRBJ2-7; 8 bases align to TRBD2. The ends lost 5 bases at V and 2 bases at J; junction bases unmatched: 5. CDR1 is MNHEY, CDR2 SVGEGT, per germline. The CDR3 consists of 14 residues. CDR3 coding DNA: TGTGCCAGCAGTCGACTAGCGTGGACCTACGAGCAGTACTTC. Its translation: CASSRLAWTYEQYF.

This clone appeared once. V gene TRBV7-9 combines with J gene TRBJ1-1; D uncertain. V lost 4 bases, J lost 3 bases, and 12 bases lay in between. The CDR3 has 14 amino acids. Germline V gene lookup returns CDR1 SEHNR and CDR2 FQNEAQ (reference sequence). CDR3 region: CASSSPGRDTEAFF. CDR3 nucleotide sequence: TGTGCCAGCAGCTCCCCCGGGCGGGACACTGAAGCTTTCTTT.

This clone was seen just once. This chain connects TRBV29-1 to TRBJ1-1; D is undetermined. Between the trimmed V and J ends, which lost 7 bases and 7 bases, there was a span of 19 bases. Per the germline V gene, CDR1 is SQVTM and CDR2 is ANQGSEA. The CDR3 has 13 residues. CDR3 residues: CSADGPHAGEAFF. The DNA for the CDR3 is TGCAGCGCCGATGGACCCCACGCAGGTGAAGCTTTCTTT.

The genes are TRBV30 and TRBJ1-4; D may be TRBD1 (5 bases). Trimming removed 2 bases from V and 5 bases from J, with 9 bases in between. This CDR3 spans 13 amino acids. The germline gives CDR1 GTSNPN, CDR2 SVGIG (reference sequence). CDR3 nucleotides: TGTGCCTGGAGTCAACAGGAGAATGAAAAACTGTTTTTT. Translation gives CAWSQQENEKLFF.

The rearrangement joins TRBV11-3 to TRBJ2-2; D uncertain. Germline V gene sequence: CDR1 SGHNT, CDR2 YENEEA. CDR3 length: 14 amino acids. V was pared by 7 bases and J by 1 base, with 10 bases between. CDR3 nucleotide sequence: TGTGCCAGCACCTTCGGAAGGAACACCGGGGAGCTGTTTTTT. Protein product: CASTFGRNTGELFF.